This T cell receptor beta chain was found in a study of T cells after yellow fever vaccination (dated by TCRdb to about 2019). The study in broad terms: The SMART-Seq v4 Ultra Low Input RNA kit was used to prepare libraries from fractions with low cell numbers. Two healthy male donors made up the cohort, one aged 18 to 30 years and the other aged 30 to 40 years. Blood was collected at multiple timepoints before and after primary and secondary immunization, and bulk PBMC replicates and cell subsets were isolated. Bulk TCR alpha and beta repertoires were sequenced longitudinally to track T-cell clones before and after primary and booster YFV17D yellow fever vaccination. What the study reported, not specific to this receptor: Because only a couple of donors were included in the study, the extent to which the findings can be generalized is limited. Most clones expanded after primary vaccination (about 96% of CD4 and 88% of CD8) were re-detected after the booster, suggesting that broad memory maintenance occurred. A small share of clonotypes occurred in both CD4 and CD8 compartments, likely arising from convergent recombination. FACS-sorted repertoires could contain abundant contaminating clonotypes from the bulk population, so computational filtering was required. The secondary T-cell response was weaker than the primary response but faster, peaking on day 5 instead of day 15.

From the cysteine through the phenylalanine, the CDR3 covers 13 amino acids. Solely the CDR3 DNA is kept, with 39 bases framed from the first base. At the junction V is shortened by 3 bases and J by 3 bases, with 6 bases in between. TCR cDNA was synthesized by 5'RACE template switching, which introduced a universal primer site and unique molecular identifiers. cDNA synthesis was primed from both the TCR alpha and TCR beta constant segments. Library amplification involved two PCR steps, and the second step added sample barcodes and sequencing adapters. Libraries were sequenced on Illumina HiSeq 2500 (2x100 bp) or NovaSeq (2x150 bp). As for the authors' bioinformatics: Demultiplexing of reads and collapsing into UMI consensus sequences were performed with MIGEC, and V(D)J alignment was carried out with MiXCR. Using edgeR on replicate PBMC samples, clonotypes were called vaccine-responding if FDR was below 0.01 and the log2 fold change was above 5 up to day 15. Each bulk clonotype was labeled CD4 or CD8 based on which sequenced repertoire, CD4 or CD8, contained the clonotype at higher abundance. TCRdb passed the public sequencing reads through fastp at Q25 and MiXCR, retaining productive beta sequences. Every entry covers one CDR3 protein and lists the most common genes and DNA from its rows. These V and J calls rely on TCRdb rather than the paper's analysis. This sample is represented by 170,000 or so distinct CDR3 sequences; 5.5% to 7.5% of them were singletons. 2.9% of the sample comes from the top ten.

This clonotype has ten or more counts. Its target antigen remains unknown. The input lacks base qualities; no much larger clone sits a single base away. In light of the paper, this sample's treatment or condition label describes: live attenuated yellow fever vaccine strain. PBMCs were isolated from peripheral blood using a standard Ficoll-Paque protocol. CD4 and CD8 T-cell fractions were isolated with Dynabeads CD4 and CD8 positive selection kits. TriZol was used to extract RNA from bulk PBMCs, CD4 and CD8 fractions, and dextramer-positive and dextramer-negative fractions. The sequencing here drew on CD4+ T cells sorted from PBMCs, taken on the day of the first yellow fever vaccination. Recombination joined TRBV12-3 or TRBV12-4 with TRBJ1-5, with the D gene not confidently named. This sequence was found in a man aged 18 to 29 who received the YFV17D yellow fever vaccine. The DNA is as follows: TGTGCCAGCAGTTTTTCTTACAATCAGCCCCAGCATTTT. Its protein is CASSFSYNQPQHF.